Listed here are 21 T cell receptor beta chains from one sample, sequenced in a study of OX40 agonist ivuxolimab in advanced cancers. Using immunoSEQ multiplex PCR, the repertoire was profiled, and TCRdb retains in-frame clones only, with some absent. The sample holds roughly 50,000 clones; roughly 91% are singletons and the top ten take roughly 28%. The sample consisted of CD4+ or CD8+ T cells sorted from blood, taken in a trial of the OX40 agonist ivuxolimab. The receptors derive from an adult with an advanced solid tumor such as melanoma, head and neck, liver or kidney cancer.

The chain recombines TRBV27 with TRBJ2-7, with TRBD1 identical over 12 bases. The germline CDR1 and CDR2 sequences are MNHEY and SMNVEV (reference sequence). Trimming removed 4 bases from V and 5 bases from J; junction bases left unmatched: 3. There are 14 residues in the CDR3. The CDR3 spells CASSSGTGGHEQYF. CDR3 coding DNA: TGTGCCAGCAGTTCCGGGACAGGGGGCCACGAGCAGTACTTC.

The V and J genes are TRBV27 and TRBJ2-1; D is uncertain. This CDR3 region has 15 residues. V lost 0 bases to trimming and J lost 8 bases, with 14 bases between them. The germline V gene has CDR1 MNHEY and CDR2 SMNVEV (reference sequence). The DNA for the CDR3 is TGTGCCAGCAGTTTATCCTTTGGGTATAAGGATGAGCAGTTCTTC. Its protein is CASSLSFGYKDEQFF.

The chain joins TRBV18 to TRBJ1-3, with D unclear. Germline V gives CDR1 KGHSH, CDR2 LQKENI. The CDR3 totals 13 residues. V dropped 6 bases and J dropped 0 bases, with 6 bases sitting between them. CDR3 loop: CASSQSSGNTIYF. Here the CDR3 DNA reads TGTGCCAGCTCGCAGAGCTCTGGAAACACCATATATTTT.

V gene TRBV19 combines with J gene TRBJ1-5; the D is unclear. Trimming left V 1 base short and J 0 bases short, with 7 bases between. The germline gives CDR1 LNHDA, CDR2 SQIVND (reference sequence). This CDR3 comprises 15 residues. In nucleotides, the CDR3 is TGTGCCAGTAGTATAGGTCGTTATAGCAATCAGCCCCAGCATTTT. Residues: CASSIGRYSNQPQHF.

J is TRBJ2-7 and V is TRBV28; the match to TRBD1 covers 7 bases. V trimming: 3 bases; J trimming: 4 bases; junction bases outside the gene matches: 3. The CDR3 runs to 13 residues. CDR1 is MDHEN, CDR2 SYDVKM, per germline. In nucleotides, the CDR3 is TGTGCCAGCAGTTTGGGGACAGAATACGAGCAGTACTTC. It translates to CASSLGTEYEQYF. Looking up the rest from reference TRBV28 and TRBJ2-7 gives the full variable domain: DVKVTQSSRYLVKRTGEKVFLECVQDMDHENMFWYRQDPGLGLRLIYFSYDVKMKEKGDIPEGYSVSREKKERFSLILESASTNQTSMYLCASSLGTEYEQYFGPGTRLTVT.

CDR3 bases: TGTGCCAGCAGTTTATCCCCATCAACTAATGAAAAACTGTTTTTT. Its protein product is CASSLSPSTNEKLFF. The chain employs TRBV28 and TRBJ1-4; D is uncertain. CDR1 is MDHEN, CDR2 SYDVKM, per germline. The CDR3 totals 15 residues. Trimming cost V 1 base and J 0 bases, with 6 bases left between them.

The chain employs TRBV2 and TRBJ1-2, with 11 bases lining up with TRBD1. Unmatched junction bases numbered 8, after V lost 1 base and J lost 4 bases. The CDR3 has 17 amino acids. Germline loops: CDR1 SNHLY, CDR2 FYNNEI. This CDR3 is CASSEGTGGAGGYGYTF. In DNA, the CDR3 is TGTGCCAGCAGTGAAGGGACAGGGGGCGCGGGTGGCTATGGCTACACCTTC.

The chain combines TRBV4-1 with TRBJ1-1; D uncertain. Germline V gene lookup returns CDR1 MGHRA and CDR2 YSYEKL. V dropped 4 bases and J dropped 5 bases, with 14 bases sitting between them. The CDR3 is 14 residues long. The CDR3 sequence: CASSPHSETTEAFF. Here the CDR3 DNA reads TGCGCCAGCAGCCCTCACTCCGAAACAACTGAAGCTTTCTTT.

The V gene is TRBV4-1, the J gene TRBJ2-1; maybe TRBD1 (6 bases). CDR3 length: 16 amino acids. CDR1 is MGHRA and CDR2 is YSYEKL in the germline V gene. Trimming left V 0 bases short and J 2 bases short, with 11 bases between. The DNA of the CDR3 is TGCGCCAGCAGCCAAGAATCCAGGGGCCCCTACAATGAGCAGTTCTTC. Amino acid sequence: CASSQESRGPYNEQFF.

The gene calls are TRBV27 and TRBJ2-7; 7 bases are a match to TRBD2. The CDR3 has 14 amino acids. The ends lost 6 bases at V and 0 bases at J; junction bases unmatched: 5. The V gene's germline CDR1 is MNHEY and CDR2 SMNVEV (reference sequence). CDR3 residues: CASRLALSSYEQYF. CDR3 sequence (DNA): TGTGCCAGCAGACTAGCGCTATCCTCCTACGAGCAGTACTTC.

The chain links TRBV19 to TRBJ1-1; D is uncertain. Germline V gene sequence: CDR1 LNHDA, CDR2 SQIVND (reference sequence). V gave up 5 bases and J gave up 1 base, with 5 bases separating them. This CDR3 is built from 12 residues. This chain's CDR3 is CASSQPNTEAFF. In DNA form, the CDR3 reads TGTGCCAGTAGTCAGCCGAACACTGAAGCTTTCTTT.

The V gene is TRBV9, the J gene TRBJ2-3; D not resolved. V shed 0 bases and J shed 1 base, with 18 bases lying between them. The V gene's germline CDR1 is SGDLS and CDR2 YYNGEE. The CDR3 is made up of 18 amino acids. The CDR3 region is CASSVELTRPSGTDTQYF. The CDR3 nucleotides read TGTGCCAGCAGCGTAGAGTTGACCCGCCCTTCTGGCACAGATACGCAGTATTTT.

The chain links TRBV11-2 to TRBJ2-1; 12 nucleotides align to TRBD1. The CDR3 is 18 residues long. Germline V gives CDR1 SGHAT, CDR2 FQNNGV. The V gene end was trimmed by 5 bases and the J gene end by 7 bases; junction bases not matched to a gene: 15. CDR3 in amino acids: CASSPTAPGQGARNEQFF. CDR3 bases: TGTGCCAGCAGCCCGACGGCCCCGGGACAGGGGGCGAGGAATGAGCAGTTCTTC.

This clone turned up a few times. The chain employs TRBV6-1 and TRBJ2-7, with D perhaps assigned TRBD1 or TRBD2 (6 bases each). Germline V lookup: CDR1 MNHNS, CDR2 SASEGT. The CDR3 is 15 residues long. Deletions cut 6 bases from V and 3 bases from J, with 18 bases between. CDR3 DNA: TGTGCCAGCAGCGCGGGGCCAGGGGTGGACTACGAGCAGTACTTC. Translated: CASSAGPGVDYEQYF.

The V call is TRBV4-1, the J call TRBJ1-4; D gene unclear. Germline CDR1 and CDR2: MGHRA and YSYEKL. The CDR3 has 16 residues. Trimming cost V 1 base and J 2 bases, with 11 bases left between them. The CDR3 DNA reads as TGCGCCAGCAGCCAAGGGGTGTCAGCCACTAATGAAAAACTGTTTTTT. It translates to CASSQGVSATNEKLFF.

This clone was picked up one time. The V and J genes are TRBV19 and TRBJ2-1; 9 positions agree with TRBD2. The germline V gene encodes CDR1 LNHDA and CDR2 SQIVND (reference sequence). The CDR3 sequence is 15 residues long. V was pared by 1 base and J by 8 bases, with 6 bases of the junction left unmatched. The CDR3 coding sequence is TGTGCCAGTAGTATAGTGGGCGGGGGGGCTCATGAGCAGTTCTTC. Protein sequence: CASSIVGGGAHEQFF.

V is TRBV6-1 and J is TRBJ2-7; D unresolved. The germline gives CDR1 MNHNS, CDR2 SASEGT. The ends were cut back, 2 bases at V and 7 bases at J, with 12 bases in the middle. This CDR3 contains 13 residues. In DNA, the CDR3 is TGTGCCAGCAGTGAATGGGCCGTGGGGGAGCAGTACTTC. Amino acid sequence: CASSEWAVGEQYF.

Relative to its sample, this clone is large (0.1 to 1%). The chain recombines TRBV13 with TRBJ2-1; no clear D. V lost 1 base, J lost 7 bases, and 5 bases lay in between. The CDR3 extends over 12 amino acids. Germline values: CDR1 PRHDT, CDR2 FYEKMQ (reference sequence). CDR3 sequence reads: CASSLVGNEQFF. The CDR3 DNA reads as TGTGCCAGCAGCTTAGTGGGGAATGAGCAGTTCTTC.

The chain is built from TRBV9 and TRBJ2-7, with D hard to call. CDR3 size: 14 residues. Germline V gene sequence: CDR1 SGDLS, CDR2 YYNGEE. Trimming stripped 0 bases from V and 1 base from J, with 8 bases between. The CDR3 sequence is CASSVAETSYEQYF. The CDR3 coding sequence is TGTGCCAGCAGCGTAGCAGAGACTTCCTACGAGCAGTACTTC.

This clone was detected once. The chain links TRBV7-9 to TRBJ2-7, with a tentative D call TRBD2 (5 bases). Between the trimmed V and J ends, which lost 1 base and 6 bases, there was a span of 13 bases. This CDR3 comprises 14 residues. Germline V gene lookup returns CDR1 SEHNR and CDR2 FQNEAQ (reference sequence). CDR3 loop: CASSLVLGPGEQYF. Written as DNA, the CDR3 is TGTGCCAGCAGCTTAGTACTAGGGCCAGGCGAGCAGTACTTC.

The chain links TRBV6-5 to TRBJ2-7; TRBD2 aligns across 10 bases. The CDR3 totals 14 residues. The V segment lost 7 bases and the J segment 0 bases; nucleotides outside the gene matches: 3. The germline CDR1 and CDR2 sequences are MNHEY and SVGAGI. The CDR3 DNA sequence: TGTGCCAGCACTAGCGGGGGCTACTCCTACGAGCAGTACTTC. This codes for CASTSGGYSYEQYF.